The 16 T cell receptor beta chains below were found in one sample sequenced in a study of cytomegalovirus exposure and HLA in healthy donors. PCR was performed using 60 Vbeta and 13 Jbeta primers. Repertoires were generated with immunoSEQ multiplex PCR, while TCRdb's copy carries only in-frame clones and drops some. The table shows about 150,000 clones, with 77% occurring only once. The source material was PBMCs. The receptor set was obtained from a male donor in good health and CMV-seronegative.

The chain links TRBV9 to TRBJ2-7, with TRBD1 identical over 10 bases. The CDR3 has 15 amino acids. V shed 4 bases and J 5 bases; nucleotides not matched to a gene: 9. Germline-derived CDR1 and CDR2 are SGDLS and YYNGEE. CDR3 sequence (DNA): TGTGCCAGCAGCTTAAGTACGGGACAGGGGCACGAGCAGTACTTC. Translating gives CASSLSTGQGHEQYF.

CDR3 protein: CASSLTGNPAGLFF. The CDR3 bases are TGCGCCAGCAGCCTTACAGGGAATCCTGCCGGACTGTTTTTT. The chain has TRBV5-1 and TRBJ1-4; TRBD1 might be the D (6 bases). V was trimmed by 4 bases and J by 13 bases, leaving 20 bases between them. This CDR3 has 14 amino acids. Germline V gene data show CDR1 as SGHRS and CDR2 as YFSETQ.

V gene TRBV19 combines with J gene TRBJ1-6; D is perhaps TRBD1 (6 bases). Trimming stripped 5 bases from V and 0 bases from J, with 14 bases between. This CDR3 region has 17 residues. In germline, CDR1 is LNHDA, CDR2 SQIVND (reference sequence). This CDR3 reads CASSPRQQGSYNSPLHF. The CDR3 DNA follows: TGTGCCAGTAGTCCAAGGCAACAGGGCTCCTATAATTCACCCCTCCACTTT.

This chain joins TRBV6-1 and TRBJ2-7; D perhaps matches TRBD1 (6 bases). This CDR3 region has 16 residues. Germline V gives CDR1 MNHNS, CDR2 SASEGT. Trimming left V 0 bases short and J 1 base short, with 13 bases between. For the CDR3, the DNA is TGTGCCAGCAGTGAAGCGGGACACCCACCTTCCTACGAGCAGTACTTC. Its protein product is CASSEAGHPPSYEQYF.

This chain links TRBV10-2 with TRBJ2-3; 12 bases line up with TRBD2. V lost 2 bases and J lost 7; bases outside the gene matches: 7. The CDR3 is 16 residues long. CDR1 and CDR2 (germline): WSHSY, SAAADI. The CDR3 DNA is TGCGCCAGCAGTGAGCTGACTAGCGGGGGAGAGAATACGCAGTATTTT. This translates into CASSELTSGGENTQYF.

The chain has TRBV7-9 and TRBJ2-7; D may be TRBD2 (7 bases). CDR3 length equals 14 residues. Germline CDR1 reads SEHNR; CDR2 reads FQNEAQ (reference sequence). Deletions cut 2 bases from V and 5 bases from J, with 13 bases between. DNA of the CDR3: TGTGCCAGCAGCTTAAGGGGGGGCGGGAACGAGCAGTACTTC. It encodes CASSLRGGGNEQYF.

This clone was picked up one time. The gene calls are TRBV19 and TRBJ1-4; D gene uncertain. This CDR3 is built from 15 residues. Germline V lookup: CDR1 LNHDA, CDR2 SQIVND (reference sequence). The V end was cut by 3 bases, the J end by 4 bases, with 12 bases between. Here the CDR3 DNA reads TGTGCCAGTAGTATTAGGAACAGACGTAATGAAAAACTGTTTTTT. Translating it yields CASSIRNRRNEKLFF.

J is TRBJ2-3 and V is TRBV7-2, with D unresolved. V was shortened by 4 bases and J by 2 bases, with 7 bases between the two germline ends. The length of the CDR3 is 13 residues. Germline V gives CDR1 SGHTA, CDR2 FQGNSA. The CDR3 sequence: CASSSPNTDTQYF. CDR3 coding DNA: TGTGCCAGCAGCTCCCCAAACACAGATACGCAGTATTTT. The complete variable domain, with remaining parts taken from reference TRBV7-2 and TRBJ2-3, reads GAGVSQSPSNKVTEKGKDVELRCDPISGHTALYWYRQSLGQGLEFLIYFQGNSAPDKSGLPSDRFSAERTGGSVSTLTIQRTQQEDSAVYLCASSSPNTDTQYFGPGTRLTVL.

This chain uses TRBV5-5 with TRBJ2-1; 7 bases align to TRBD1. This CDR3 is built from 13 residues. Germline V lookup: CDR1 SGHKS, CDR2 YYEKEE (reference sequence). With V trimmed by 5 bases and J by 5 bases, 4 bases remained unmatched. CDR3: CASSWGTDNEQFF. The CDR3 nucleotides are TGTGCCAGCAGTTGGGGGACAGACAATGAGCAGTTCTTC. Filled out from reference TRBV5-5 and TRBJ2-1, the complete variable domain reads DAGVTQSPTHLIKTRGQQVTLRCSPISGHKSVSWYQQVLGQGPQFIFQYYEKEERGRGNFPDRFSARQFPNYSSELNVNALLLGDSALYLCASSWGTDNEQFFGPGTRLTVL.

The genes are TRBV6-1 and TRBJ1-2, with unresolved D. Per the germline V gene, CDR1 is MNHNS and CDR2 is SASEGT. The CDR3 has 10 amino acids. CDR3 loop: CAVENYGYTF. CDR3 DNA sequence: TGTGCGGTGGAGAACTATGGCTACACCTTC.

The genes are TRBV6-1 and TRBJ2-7; 10 nucleotides line up with TRBD1. The length of the CDR3 is 14 residues. Germline-derived CDR1 and CDR2 are MNHNS and SASEGT. Germline trimming cut 5 bases from V and 4 bases from J; bases unmatched to any gene: 5. CDR3 region: CASSPDRGRYEQYF. Here the CDR3 DNA reads TGTGCCAGCAGTCCAGACAGGGGGCGTTACGAGCAGTACTTC.

In DNA, the CDR3 is TGTGCCAGCAATACCGGGACTAGCTACACCGGGGAGCTGTTTTTT. Translation gives CASNTGTSYTGELFF. The chain employs TRBV6-5 and TRBJ2-2; TRBD2 aligns across 9 bases. The CDR3 extends over 15 amino acids. Looked up from germline, CDR1 is MNHEY and CDR2 is SVGAGI. With V trimmed by 7 bases and J by 3 bases, 6 bases remained unmatched.

The chain links TRBV30 to TRBJ2-1, with 11 bases lining up with TRBD1. Germline V gene sequence: CDR1 GTSNPN, CDR2 SVGIG (reference sequence). This CDR3 spans 15 amino acids. The V gene end was trimmed by 4 bases and the J gene end by 10 bases; junction bases not matched to a gene: 12. The CDR3 DNA reads TGTGCCTGGACCAGAGGGACAGGGGGTCGGAGAGAGCAGTTCTTC. As protein: CAWTRGTGGRREQFF.

This clone was observed a few times. The chain uses TRBV19 and TRBJ2-2, with D perhaps matching TRBD1 (6 bases). CDR3 length: 15 amino acids. Germline values: CDR1 LNHDA, CDR2 SQIVND (reference sequence). Deletions cut 0 bases from V and 4 bases from J, with 9 bases between. In DNA form, the CDR3 reads TGTGCCAGTAGTATAGACAGGGGTAGCACCGGGGAGCTGTTTTTT. Translated: CASSIDRGSTGELFF.

This rearrangement joins TRBV11-2 to TRBJ1-6, with D possibly being TRBD1 (6 bases). The V and J ends lost 4 bases and 9 bases respectively, with 16 bases between them. The CDR3 loop spans 15 amino acids. CDR1 and CDR2 (germline): SGHAT, FQNNGV. The CDR3 DNA reads TGTGCCAGCAGCTCACGAGCAGGGGCGGCTTCACCCCTCCACTTT. As protein: CASSSRAGAASPLHF.

The V gene is TRBV5-1, the J gene TRBJ2-5; 9 bases are a match to TRBD2. Per germline, CDR1 SGHRS and CDR2 YFSETQ. This CDR3 has 16 amino acids. With 3 bases clipped from V and 4 bases from J, the junction kept 10 bases outside the gene matches. DNA for the CDR3: TGCGCCAGCAGCTCCCCGGCTAGCGGGGTTGGAGAGACCCAGTACTTC. It is translated as CASSSPASGVGETQYF. Looking up the rest from reference TRBV5-1 and TRBJ2-5 gives the full variable domain: KAGVTQTPRYLIKTRGQQVTLSCSPISGHRSVSWYQQTPGQGLQFLFEYFSETQRNKGNFPGRFSGRQFSNSRSEMNVSTLELGDSALYLCASSSPASGVGETQYFGPGTRLLVL.